The clone carrying this TCR beta chain was counted between two and nine times. The antigen is unknown. The sample comes from a study of CD8 T cells in ankylosing spondylitis. TCRdb reprocessed the 5' RACE reads with MiXCR, giving one entry per CDR3 protein. The sample shows 100,000 to 150,000 distinct CDR3 sequences, 17% of them seen only once. Overall study results and limits: One TCR beta motif, made up of 7 or 8 highly homologous variants, appeared characteristic of ankylosing spondylitis blood.

The CDR3 contains 15 residues. Trimming stripped 5 bases from V and 2 bases from J, with 14 bases between. Germline V gene lookup returns CDR1 LNHDA and CDR2 SQIVND (reference sequence). The clonotype was recovered from a male donor with ankylosing spondylitis. Sequences were obtained from blood, either unsorted or a sorted T cell fraction (not recorded which). V and J are TRBV19 and TRBJ2-3; the D gene could be TRBD1 or TRBD2 (5 bases each). CDR3 nucleotide sequence: TGTGCCAGTAGTCCCTATTCGGGGCCCACAGATACGCAGTATTTT. Translation gives CASSPYSGPTDTQYF.